The clone carrying this T cell receptor beta chain turned up a few times. This specimen belongs to a study of blood T cell repertoires in COVID-19. The CDR3 extends over 13 amino acids. The ends were cut back, 1 base at V and 14 bases at J, with 15 bases in the middle. As handled by the study authors: Reference gene primer amplification yielded estimated nucleated cell counts. TCRdb's copy holds only in-frame clones and misses some; the assay was immunoSEQ multiplex PCR. V, J and clone size were drawn from that table, and D and trimming were deduced from the DNA. Of approximately 200,000 clones listed, 60% to 80% were seen once; the top ten hold 15% to 20%.

V is TRBV12-3 or TRBV12-4 and J is TRBJ2-1; D is perhaps TRBD2 (6 bases). The specimen sequenced was peripheral blood. The receptor was isolated from a man in his sixties with active or convalescent COVID-19. The chain's CDR3 is CASSLGDSSGEFF. The CDR3 DNA is TGTGCCAGCAGTTTAGGGGACTCCTCCGGGGAGTTCTTC.